In this sample, the clone carrying this TCR beta chain turned up a few times. Its matching antigen is unknown. This sample is drawn from a study of cytomegalovirus exposure and HLA in healthy donors. About the research overall: Of about 390 genotyped donors, around 80% grouped in the Caucasian-associated ancestry cluster. The study, taken as a whole, reports: Some TCR beta chains (roughly 160 of them) were listed as cytomegalovirus-associated.

The PCR was carried out with 60 Vbeta primers and 13 Jbeta primers. Using immunoSEQ multiplex PCR, the repertoire was profiled, and TCRdb retains in-frame clones only, with some absent. The sample lists over 70,000 clones; approximately 65% were seen once. The sequencing sample was made of PBMCs. The sequence came from a man aged 30 to 45 in good health and CMV-seronegative.

In DNA form, the CDR3 reads TGTGCCAGCAGCCAAGAAGCATATTCAGGGACCCAGTACTTC. This codes for CASSQEAYSGTQYF. The rearrangement joins TRBV14 to TRBJ2-5; no definite D call. The CDR3 loop spans 14 amino acids. Between the trimmed V and J ends, which lost 0 bases and 7 bases, there was a span of 12 bases. Germline lookup yields CDR1 SGHDN and CDR2 FVKESK.